What follows describes a single T cell receptor beta chain. This specimen includes other DNA sequences encoding the same CDR3. The data derive from a study of blood T cell repertoires in COVID-19. At the level of the study: Sites across the United States, Italy and Spain contributed samples from acute and convalescent COVID-19.

Authors' data handling: For nucleated cells, counts were estimated from reference gene primer amplification. Sequencing used immunoSEQ multiplex PCR; TCRdb keeps in-frame clones, though not all of them. V, J and clone size are those of that table, while D and trimming were read from the DNA. Here the sample spans about 220,000 clones, 82% being singletons. Trimming cost V 3 bases and J 0 bases, with 11 bases left between them. Germline V CDR1 and CDR2: SGHVS, FNYEAQ. The CDR3 runs 16 residues. The clonotype was recovered from a woman aged 70-85 years with acute or convalescent COVID-19. This chain uses TRBV7-6 with TRBJ1-4, with D tentatively TRBD1 (5 bases). Sequenced material: peripheral blood. The CDR3 spells CASSLGGGTTNEKLFF. In DNA form, the CDR3 reads TGTGCCAGCAGCTTGGGGGGAGGAACAACTAATGAAAAACTGTTTTTT.